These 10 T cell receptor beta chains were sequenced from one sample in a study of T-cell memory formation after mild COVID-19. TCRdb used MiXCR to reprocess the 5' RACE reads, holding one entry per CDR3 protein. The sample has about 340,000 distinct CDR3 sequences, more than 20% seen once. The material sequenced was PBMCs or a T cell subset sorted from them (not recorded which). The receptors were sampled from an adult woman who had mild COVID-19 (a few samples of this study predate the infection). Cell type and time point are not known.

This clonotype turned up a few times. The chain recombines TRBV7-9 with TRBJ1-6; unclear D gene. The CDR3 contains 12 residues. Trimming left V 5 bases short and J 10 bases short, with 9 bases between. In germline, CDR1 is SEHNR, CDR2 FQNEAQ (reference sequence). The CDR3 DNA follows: TGTGCCAGCAGCGCAAGCGACTCACCCCTCCACTTT. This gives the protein CASSASDSPLHF.

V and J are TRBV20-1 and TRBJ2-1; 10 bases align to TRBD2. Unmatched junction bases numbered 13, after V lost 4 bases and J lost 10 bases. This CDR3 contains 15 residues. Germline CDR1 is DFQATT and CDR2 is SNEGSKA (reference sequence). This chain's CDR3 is CSATQAGGKGSEQFF. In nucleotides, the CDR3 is TGCAGTGCTACCCAAGCGGGAGGGAAAGGCAGCGAGCAGTTCTTC.

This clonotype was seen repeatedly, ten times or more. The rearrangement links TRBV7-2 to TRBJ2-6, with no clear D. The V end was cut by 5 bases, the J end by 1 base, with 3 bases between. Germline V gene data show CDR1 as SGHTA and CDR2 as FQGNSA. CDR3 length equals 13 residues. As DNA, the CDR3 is TGTGCCAGCAGCCGATCTGGGGCCAACGTCCTGACTTTC. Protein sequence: CASSRSGANVLTF.

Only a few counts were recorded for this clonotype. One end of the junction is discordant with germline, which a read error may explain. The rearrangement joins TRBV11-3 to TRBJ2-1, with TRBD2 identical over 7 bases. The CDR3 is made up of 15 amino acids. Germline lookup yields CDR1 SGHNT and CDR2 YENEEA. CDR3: CASRTWEGTYNEHFF. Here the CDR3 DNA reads TGTGCCAGCAGGACGTGGGAGGGAACCTACAATGAGCACTTCTTC.

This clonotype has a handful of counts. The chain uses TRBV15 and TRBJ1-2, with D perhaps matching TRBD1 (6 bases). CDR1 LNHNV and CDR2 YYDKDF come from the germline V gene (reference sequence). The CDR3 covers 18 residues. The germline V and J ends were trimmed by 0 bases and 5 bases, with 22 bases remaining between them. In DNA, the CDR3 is TGTGCCACCAGCAGAGATCACACTCAGGGGTTTACTTGGTATGGCTACACCTTC. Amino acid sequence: CATSRDHTQGFTWYGYTF. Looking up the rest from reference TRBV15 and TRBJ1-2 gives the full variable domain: DAMVIQNPRYQVTQFGKPVTLSCSQTLNHNVMYWYQQKSSQAPKLLFHYYDKDFNNEADTPDNFQSRRPNTSFCFLDIRSPGLGDTAMYLCATSRDHTQGFTWYGYTFGSGTRLTVV.

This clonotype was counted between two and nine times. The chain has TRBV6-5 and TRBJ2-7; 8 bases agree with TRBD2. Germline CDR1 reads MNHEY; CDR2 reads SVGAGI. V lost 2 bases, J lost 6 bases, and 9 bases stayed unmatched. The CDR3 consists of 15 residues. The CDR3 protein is CASSYVREAPLEQYF. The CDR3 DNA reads TGTGCCAGCAGTTACGTGCGGGAGGCCCCACTCGAGCAGTACTTC.

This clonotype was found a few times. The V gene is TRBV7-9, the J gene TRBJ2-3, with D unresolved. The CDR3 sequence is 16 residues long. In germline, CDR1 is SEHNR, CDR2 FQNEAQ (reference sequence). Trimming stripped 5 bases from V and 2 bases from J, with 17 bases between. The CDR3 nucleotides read TGTGCCAGCAGCGCACGGGTAGCACCCGACACAGATACGCAGTATTTT. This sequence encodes CASSARVAPDTDTQYF.

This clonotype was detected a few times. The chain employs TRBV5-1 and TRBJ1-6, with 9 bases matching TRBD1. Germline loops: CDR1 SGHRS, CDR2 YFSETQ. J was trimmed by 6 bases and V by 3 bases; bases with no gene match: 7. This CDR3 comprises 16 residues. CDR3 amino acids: CASSSRPGQGNSPLHF. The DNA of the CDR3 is TGCGCCAGCAGCTCGAGGCCGGGACAGGGTAATTCACCCCTCCACTTT.

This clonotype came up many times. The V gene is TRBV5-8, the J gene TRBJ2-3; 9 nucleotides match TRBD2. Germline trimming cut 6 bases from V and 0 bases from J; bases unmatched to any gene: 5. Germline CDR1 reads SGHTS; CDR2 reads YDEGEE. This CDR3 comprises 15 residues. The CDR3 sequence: CASNLAGPSTDTQYF. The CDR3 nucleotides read TGTGCCAGCAATCTAGCGGGGCCTAGCACAGATACGCAGTATTTT.

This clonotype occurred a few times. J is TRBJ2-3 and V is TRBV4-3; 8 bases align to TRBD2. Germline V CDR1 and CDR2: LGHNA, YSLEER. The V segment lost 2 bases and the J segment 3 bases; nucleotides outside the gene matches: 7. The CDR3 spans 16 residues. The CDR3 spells CASSQMRLALTDTQYF. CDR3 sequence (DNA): TGCGCCAGCAGCCAAATGAGACTAGCGTTGACAGATACGCAGTATTTT.